The entry below describes one T cell receptor (beta chain). Antigen: not known. The J segment lost 4 bases and the V segment lost 2 bases, leaving 12 bases of the junction unmatched. Germline values: CDR1 GTSNPN, CDR2 SVGIG (reference sequence). This CDR3 spans 16 amino acids. The data stem from a study of graft-versus-host responses after intestinal transplantation. Overall study context: Following induction with anti-thymocyte globulin, all recipients were given tacrolimus and steroids for three to four years.

Profiling relied on immunoSEQ multiplex PCR, and the TCRdb table lists in-frame clones only, not all of them. The repertoire holds some 110,000 clones, with 93% as singletons. Study-level points and caveats: In recipient marrow, GvH clones were found, and some appeared first in ileum or blood. Peak circulating GvH clone levels were associated with early post-transplant HvG declines. The study found high graft-versus-host to host-versus-graft clonal ratios in allografts of patients with graft-donor T cell macrochimerism.

The chain employs TRBV30 and TRBJ2-7; the match to TRBD1 covers 9 bases. The origin of this receptor is a human donor who was the organ donor for an intestinal transplant. This material consisted of unstimulated CD8+ T cells sorted from spleen or lymph node cells, taken before transplant. DNA of the CDR3: TGTGCCTGGAGTCCGACGCGGACAGGGGTTTCTTACGAGCAGTACTTC. Encoded protein: CAWSPTRTGVSYEQYF.